This T cell receptor beta chain was identified in a study of blood T cell repertoires in COVID-19. On the study more broadly: Whether acute or convalescent, the COVID-19 samples came from the United States, Italy and Spain.

Deletions cut 6 bases from V and 10 bases from J, with 19 bases between. Germline V gene lookup returns CDR1 KGHSH and CDR2 LQKENI. CDR3 size: 15 residues. This clone showed up just once. Sequencing was performed with immunoSEQ multiplex PCR; in TCRdb, only in-frame clones are kept and a portion is missing. The data contain around 150,000 clones, about 81% of them singletons. Those who participated ranged in age from 18 to 89 years and resided in 20 to 25 US areas. Cohort assignment relied on participant-reported clinical history. Two consecutive negative NP/OP PCR tests, clearance, or resolved symptoms defined Cohort 3 recovery.

The chain carries TRBV18 and TRBJ1-6; D is unclear. Sequenced material: PBMCs or T cells enriched from blood (not recorded which). This sequence was found in a man between 50 and 59 years old who had recovered from COVID-19. CDR3 coding DNA: TGTGCCAGCTCCCGGACCTCCGTACGGGAATCACCCCTCCACTTT. It codes for CASSRTSVRESPLHF.